Reported below is one T cell receptor (beta chain). The CDR3 covers 12 residues. Looked up from germline, CDR1 is LNHDA and CDR2 is SQIVND (reference sequence). V lost 2 bases and J lost 11, with 10 bases in between. The record originates from a study of control samples from healthy donors and cancer patients. The repertoire was sequenced with immunoSEQ multiplex PCR; TCRdb's copy has only in-frame clones and lacks some. The sample contains around 100,000 clones, 87% of which appear only once. The rearrangement links TRBV19 to TRBJ1-5; unclear D gene. The sequencing input was blood. This TCR was recovered from a woman aged 45-65 years in good health. As DNA, the CDR3 is TGTGCCAGTAGTATATCCCGAGGAGCCCAGCATTTT. Residues: CASSISRGAQHF.